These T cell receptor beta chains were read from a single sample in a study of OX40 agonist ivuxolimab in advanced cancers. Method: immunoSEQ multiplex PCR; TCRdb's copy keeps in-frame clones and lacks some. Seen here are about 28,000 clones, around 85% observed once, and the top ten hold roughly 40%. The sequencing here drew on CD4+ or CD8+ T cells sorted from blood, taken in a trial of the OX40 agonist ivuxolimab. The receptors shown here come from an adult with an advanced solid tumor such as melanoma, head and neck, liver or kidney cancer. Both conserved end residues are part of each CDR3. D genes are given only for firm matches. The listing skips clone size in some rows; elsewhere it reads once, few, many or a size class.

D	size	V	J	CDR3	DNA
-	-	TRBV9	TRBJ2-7	CASSVEGESSYEQYF	TGTGCCAGCAGCGTAGAAGGCGAGAGCTCCTACGAGCAGTACTTC
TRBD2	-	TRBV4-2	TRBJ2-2	CASSQAAAGVPTGELFF	TGTGCCAGCAGCCAAGCAGCAGCGGGAGTCCCCACCGGGGAGCTGTTTTTT
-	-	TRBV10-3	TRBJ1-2	CAISVEGLAYGYTF	TGTGCCATCAGTGTGGAGGGTTTGGCCTATGGCTACACCTTC
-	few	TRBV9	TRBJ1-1	CASSTLGNTEAFF	TGTGCCAGCAGCACCCTCGGGAACACTGAAGCTTTCTTT
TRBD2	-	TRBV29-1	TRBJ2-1	CSVGNLAGVSNEQFF	TGCAGCGTTGGAAATCTAGCGGGAGTAAGCAATGAGCAGTTCTTC
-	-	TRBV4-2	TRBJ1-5	CASSQGSQPQHF	TGTGCCAGCAGCCAAGGGAGTCAGCCCCAGCATTTT
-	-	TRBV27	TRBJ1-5	CASSSHRSNQPQHF	TGTGCCAGCAGTTCTCATAGGAGCAATCAGCCCCAGCATTTT
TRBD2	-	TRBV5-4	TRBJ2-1	CASSFPTSGRDEQFF	TGTGCCAGCAGCTTCCCGACTAGCGGGAGGGATGAGCAGTTCTTC
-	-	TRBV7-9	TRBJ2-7	CASTLEATYEQYF	TGTGCCAGCACCCTCGAGGCGACCTACGAGCAGTACTTC
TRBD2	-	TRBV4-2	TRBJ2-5	CASNGGGDGETQYF	TGTGCCAGCAATGGCGGGGGGGATGGGGAGACCCAGTACTTC
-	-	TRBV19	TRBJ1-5	CASSGRGSNQPQHF	TGTGCCAGTAGTGGCAGGGGAAGCAATCAGCCCCAGCATTTT
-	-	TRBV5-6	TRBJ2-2	CASSSLVAPGTGELFF	TGTGCCAGCAGCTCACTTGTGGCTCCAGGTACCGGGGAGCTGTTTTTT
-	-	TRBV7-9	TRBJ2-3	CASSLLAGRTDTQYF	TGTGCCAGCAGCCTTTTGGCGGGACGGACAGATACGCAGTATTTT
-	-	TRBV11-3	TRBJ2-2	CASKPGPATGELFF	TGTGCCAGCAAACCGGGACCGGCCACCGGGGAGCTGTTTTTT
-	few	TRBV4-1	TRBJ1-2	CASSQVVSQGVGYTF	TGCGCCAGCAGCCAAGTCGTGTCTCAGGGAGTTGGCTACACCTTC
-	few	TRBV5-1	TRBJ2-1	CASTGSYNEQFF	TGCGCCAGCACCGGGAGTTACAATGAGCAGTTCTTC
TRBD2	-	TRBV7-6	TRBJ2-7	CASSPSPAGGGRGEQYF	TGTGCCAGCAGTCCGTCCCCCGCGGGAGGGGGGAGAGGAGAGCAGTACTTC
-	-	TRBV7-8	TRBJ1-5	CASSLASWAGASNQPQHF	TGTGCCAGCAGCTTAGCGAGCTGGGCAGGGGCCTCAAATCAGCCCCAGCATTTT
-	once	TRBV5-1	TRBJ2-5	CASSFTGDKETQYF	TGCGCCAGCAGCTTCACAGGAGATAAAGAGACCCAGTACTTC
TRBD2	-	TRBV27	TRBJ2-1	CASRLAGLSYNEQFF	TGTGCCAGCAGGCTAGCGGGACTCTCCTACAATGAGCAGTTCTTC
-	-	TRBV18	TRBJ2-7	CASSPVYHYEQYF	TGTGCCAGCTCACCAGTCTACCACTACGAGCAGTACTTC
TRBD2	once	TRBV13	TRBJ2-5	CASSSGLAGAQETQYF	TGTGCCAGCAGCTCCGGACTAGCGGGGGCCCAAGAGACCCAGTACTTC
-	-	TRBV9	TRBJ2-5	CASSVGTGRGETQYF	TGTGCCAGCAGCGTAGGGACGGGTAGGGGGGAGACCCAGTACTTC
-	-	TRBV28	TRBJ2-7	CASSYLRQLGRGYEQYF	TGTGCCAGCAGTTACCTCCGGCAGTTGGGCAGGGGATACGAGCAGTACTTC
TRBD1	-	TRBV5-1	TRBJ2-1	CASSSTPTGQSYNEQFF	TGCGCCAGCAGCTCGACCCCGACAGGGCAATCCTACAATGAGCAGTTCTTC
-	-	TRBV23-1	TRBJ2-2	CASSQSERDDTGELFF	TGCGCCAGCAGTCAATCCGAAAGGGATGACACCGGGGAGCTGTTTTTT
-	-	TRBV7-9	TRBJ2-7	CASSSPKSSYEQYF	TGTGCCAGCAGCTCCCCAAAGAGCTCCTACGAGCAGTACTTC
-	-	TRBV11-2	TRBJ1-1	CASSLNPGHPNTEAFF	TGTGCCAGCAGCTTAAATCCCGGACATCCTAACACTGAAGCTTTCTTT
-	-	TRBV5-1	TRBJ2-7	CASSLGRLSGRYEQYF	TGCGCCAGCAGCTTGGGGAGGCTAAGCGGCCGGTACGAGCAGTACTTC
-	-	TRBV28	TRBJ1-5	CASSLGQGNQPQHF	TGTGCCAGCAGTTTGGGTCAGGGCAATCAGCCCCAGCATTTT
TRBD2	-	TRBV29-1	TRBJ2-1	CSVASGGNSYNEQFF	TGCAGCGTTGCGAGCGGGGGAAACTCCTACAATGAGCAGTTCTTC
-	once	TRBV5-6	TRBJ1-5	CASSLGLRFNQPQHF	TGTGCCAGCAGCCTGGGACTACGTTTCAATCAGCCCCAGCATTTT
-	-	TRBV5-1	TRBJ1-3	CASSFTLGSGNTIYF	TGCGCCAGCAGCTTTACACTTGGCTCTGGAAACACCATATATTTT